This TCR beta chain was sequenced in a study of T cells in Graves' hyperthyroidism and ophthalmopathy. About the research overall: Initial diagnosis, before any treatment, was when peripheral blood was collected.

This clonotype has a handful of counts. Its antigen is as yet unknown. A much larger clone sits a single nucleotide away, making a read error possible. Study-wide results and limits: Most expanded thyroid clonotypes above 0.001 recurred in blood.

Amplified TCR beta CDR3 regions derived from RNA transcripts. A set of HTBI primers served as the primers for a first-round RT-PCR of the TCR CDR3. Each CDR3 protein gets one entry after TCRdb re-called the multiplex PCR reads with MiXCR. This sample has approximately 700,000 distinct CDR3 sequences; around 15% occur once, and the top ten carry around 7.7%. These patients, aged 18 to 65, had recently diagnosed hyperthyroidism lasting under 2 months. Diagnoses were established using clinical symptoms, serum thyroxine and TRAb, thyroid ultrasound and orbital computed tomography. This CDR3 has 11 residues. Germline V gives CDR1 MDHEN, CDR2 SYDVKM. Deletions cut 6 bases from V and 9 bases from J, with 9 bases between.

This TCR was recovered from a man younger than 30 with Graves' hyperthyroidism. This chain joins TRBV28 and TRBJ2-1; no reliable D call. What was sequenced was blood. CDR3 coding DNA: TGTGCCAGCAGCCCGAAGGGTGAGCAGTTCTTC. Translation gives CASSPKGEQFF. Based on the CDR3 plus reference TRBV28 and TRBJ2-1, the full variable domain is DVKVTQSSRYLVKRTGEKVFLECVQDMDHENMFWYRQDPGLGLRLIYFSYDVKMKEKGDIPEGYSVSREKKERFSLILESASTNQTSMYLCASSPKGEQFFGPGTRLTVL.